This passage covers 15 T cell receptor delta chains from one sample sequenced in a study of gamma-delta T cells after stem cell transplantation (dated by TCRdb to 2016 to 2018). Libraries came from RT-PCR. Sequencing used an Illumina MiSeq. TCRdb called clones from the public reads with CATT, and repeated DNA sequences were later combined into one row. Within this sample are about 5,400 delta-chain clones, with 9.8% of them counted one time only. The ten biggest clones cover roughly an eighth of the sample. The specimen was gamma-delta T cells. The origin of the receptors is a human donor. It is not recorded whose cells these are; they may come from a transplant donor.

This clone is labeled medium-sized (0.01 to 0.1%). The V call is TRDV2, the J call TRDJ1, with D possibly TRDD3 on 6 matching bases. Trimming cost V 0 bases and J 5 bases, with 15 bases left between them. The germline V gene encodes CDR1 GEAIGNYY and CDR2 EKD. This CDR3 is 15 amino acids long. CDR3 nucleotide sequence: TGTGCCTGTGACACCGTTACTGGGTCGGGGGATAAACTCATCTTT. Translating it yields CACDTVTGSGDKLIF.

By share, this clone ranks as medium-sized. The same CDR3 is also encoded by other DNA sequences in this sample. CDR3 DNA: TGTGCCTGTGACCCTATTACTGGGGGATCTCAAGCTTTGACAGCACAACTCTTCTTT. Its translation: CACDPITGGSQALTAQLFF. The V and J genes are TRDV2 and TRDJ2, with 10 bases matching TRDD3. J gave up 0 bases and V 3 bases, and 12 bases lay outside the gene matches. From germline, CDR1 is GEAIGNYY and CDR2 EKD. This CDR3 region has 19 residues.

By frequency in the sample, this clone is large. Distinct nucleotide sequences in the sample also encode this CDR3. The rearrangement joins TRDV2 to TRDJ1; 12 bases are a match to TRDD3. CDR3 length equals 20 residues. The ends lost 0 bases at V and 2 bases at J; junction bases unmatched: 15. CDR1 is GEAIGNYY and CDR2 is EKD in the germline V gene. The CDR3 nucleotides read TGTGCCTGTGACACCGTGGGTACTGGGGGATACCGAGGGAGTACCGATAAACTCATCTTT. This gives the protein CACDTVGTGGYRGSTDKLIF.

The chain has TRDV2 and TRDJ3; TRDD3 might be the D (6 bases). Germline CDR1 GEAIGNYY, CDR2 EKD. The germline V and J ends were trimmed by 1 base and 2 bases, with 20 bases remaining between them. The CDR3 runs to 20 residues. The CDR3 loop reads CACDTPRLGAPTWDTRQMFF. DNA for the CDR3: TGTGCCTGTGACACTCCTCGACTGGGTGCTCCGACCTGGGACACCCGACAGATGTTTTTC.

By share, this clone ranks as medium-sized. The chain uses TRDV2 and TRDJ1; unclear D gene. In germline, CDR1 is GEAIGNYY, CDR2 EKD. The length of the CDR3 is 16 residues. V shed 3 bases and J shed 1 base, with 17 bases lying between them. DNA for the CDR3: TGTGCCTGTGACCCCCTTATGTCCTCGACCACCGATAAACTCATCTTT. This translates into CACDPLMSSTTDKLIF.

To note about this clone: A read error is likely here: a far larger clone is one base away. This chain connects TRDV2 to TRDJ1; 9 nucleotides match TRDD3. Germline CDR1 is GEAIGNYY and CDR2 is EKD. The CDR3 is made up of 17 amino acids. V was pared by 3 bases and J by 0 bases, with 10 bases of the junction left unmatched. Here the CDR3 DNA reads TGTGCCTGTGACCCCGTACTGGGGGACTCTAACACCGATAAACTCATCTTT. Protein: CACDPVLGDSNTDKLIF.

This clone appeared a few times. This may be a read error: a much more frequent sequence differs by one nucleotide. Other DNA sequences in the sample encode the same CDR3. The CDR3 spells CACDPLQVSTGAGPTGGYAFRTDKLIF. The CDR3 DNA is TGTGCCTGCGACCCCCTCCAAGTATCTACGGGCGCTGGGCCCACTGGGGGATACGCGTTTCGCACCGATAAACTCATCTTT. The V and J genes are TRDV2 and TRDJ1; 13 nucleotides match TRDD3. With 7 bases clipped from V and 1 base from J, the junction kept 41 bases outside the gene matches. CDR1 is GEAIGNYY and CDR2 is EKD in the germline V gene. The CDR3 spans 27 residues.

This clone was found once. The chain has TRDV1 and TRDJ1, with D unclear. CDR1 is TSWWSYY, CDR2 QGS, per germline. The CDR3 spans 14 residues. V gave up 2 bases and J gave up 4 bases, with 11 bases separating them. In nucleotides, the CDR3 is TGTGCTCTTGGGGAAGGAAGTCCTTTCGATAAACTCATCTTT. Translated, it gives CALGEGSPFDKLIF.

This clone has just a few counts. V usage is TRDV2 and J usage is TRDJ1; D is possibly TRDD2 (5 bases). Per germline, CDR1 GEAIGNYY and CDR2 EKD. Trimming pared 0 bases from V and 3 bases from J, leaving 13 bases between. The CDR3 runs 15 residues. CDR3 in DNA: TGTGCCTGTGACACCGTTACCGCTTCCCCCGATAAACTCATCTTT. Translating gives CACDTVTASPDKLIF.

As for this clone: TCRdb's entry gives the protein of a much larger clone, which mismatches this DNA's translation at residue 16, likely from a read error; the protein reported here is translated from the DNA. The chain carries TRDV2 and TRDJ3; a possible D gene is TRDD3 (6 bases). This CDR3 has 19 amino acids. Germline V lookup: CDR1 GEAIGNYY, CDR2 EKD. CDR3 nucleotide sequence: TGTGCCTGTGACACCCTAGGCGATACAGAAGACTGGGACACCCGACGGATGTTTTTC. It yields the protein CACDTLGDTEDWDTRRMFF.

On this clone: A far larger clone is only one base removed, so a read error is likely. The sample holds other DNA sequences that translate to the same CDR3. The chain uses TRDV2 and TRDJ2; 9 positions agree with TRDD3. CDR3 length: 17 residues. V shed 7 bases, J shed 8 bases, and the junction held 19 bases outside the gene matches. Looked up from germline, CDR1 is GEAIGNYY and CDR2 is EKD. Written as DNA, the CDR3 is TGTGCCTGCGACCCCCTCCGGGGGGATACAAGGGCCGCACAACTCTTCTTT. It is translated as CACDPLRGDTRAAQLFF.

This chain uses TRDV1 with TRDJ1, with D tentatively TRDD2 or TRDD3 (5 bases each). The CDR3 is made up of 21 amino acids. The V gene lost 4 bases and the J gene lost 1 base, with 31 bases spanning the gap. Germline loops: CDR1 TSWWSYY, CDR2 QGS. In nucleotides, the CDR3 is TGTGCTCTTGGGGCACGGGCTTCCGGGAGAGGGGGCCGTCGGGTCACCGATAAACTCATCTTT. The encoded protein is CALGARASGRGGRRVTDKLIF.

The V call is TRDV2, the J call TRDJ1, with TRDD3 identical over 12 bases. Germline CDR1 and CDR2: GEAIGNYY and EKD. With 0 bases clipped from V and 0 bases from J, the junction kept 22 bases outside the gene matches. This CDR3 has 23 residues. CDR3 DNA: TGTGCCTGTGACACCGTAAAAGTGGTGGAGGTGTCTGGGGGATACGGGTACACCGATAAACTCATCTTT. Its translation: CACDTVKVVEVSGGYGYTDKLIF.

As to this clone: A far more abundant clone sits one base away, making this likely a read error. The chain employs TRDV2 and TRDJ1; maybe TRDD3 (5 bases). Germline V gene lookup returns CDR1 GEAIGNYY and CDR2 EKD. The CDR3 sequence is 23 residues long. The germline V and J ends were trimmed by 3 bases and 2 bases, with 39 bases remaining between them. DNA for the CDR3: TGTGCCTGTGACGCCGTTGTATCAGCGGGATTGGAACACGGGAACCGGAGGACCGATAAACTCATCTTT. Protein product: CACDAVVSAGLEHGNRRTDKLIF.

Note on this clone: A read error is the likely source, as a far larger clone sits one nucleotide away. The V call is TRDV2, the J call TRDJ1; perhaps TRDD3 as D (6 bases). V was trimmed by 4 bases and J by 0 bases, leaving 20 bases between them. In germline, CDR1 is GEAIGNYY, CDR2 EKD. The CDR3 is 17 amino acids. The CDR3 nucleotides read TGTGCCTGTGATCAAGTGGGGGCTACGAGCTACACCGATAAACTCATCTTT. Translation: CACDQVGATSYTDKLIF.